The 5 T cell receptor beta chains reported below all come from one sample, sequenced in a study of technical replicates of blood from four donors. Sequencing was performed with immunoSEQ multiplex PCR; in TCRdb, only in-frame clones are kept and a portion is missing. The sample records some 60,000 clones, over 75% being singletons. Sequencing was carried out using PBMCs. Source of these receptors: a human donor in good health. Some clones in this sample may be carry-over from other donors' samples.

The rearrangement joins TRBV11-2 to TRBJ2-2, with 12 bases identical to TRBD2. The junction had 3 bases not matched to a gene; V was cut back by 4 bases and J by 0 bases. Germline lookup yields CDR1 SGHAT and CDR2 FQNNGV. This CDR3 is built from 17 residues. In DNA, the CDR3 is TGTGCCAGCAGCTCCGGGACTAGCGGGCCGAACACCGGGGAGCTGTTTTTT. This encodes CASSSGTSGPNTGELFF.

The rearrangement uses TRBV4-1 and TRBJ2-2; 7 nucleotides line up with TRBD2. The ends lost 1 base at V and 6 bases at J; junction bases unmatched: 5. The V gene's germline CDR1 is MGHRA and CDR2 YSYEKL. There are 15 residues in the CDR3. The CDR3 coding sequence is TGCGCCAGCAGCCAAGGGACTAGTGTGTCCGGGGAGCTGTTTTTT. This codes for CASSQGTSVSGELFF.

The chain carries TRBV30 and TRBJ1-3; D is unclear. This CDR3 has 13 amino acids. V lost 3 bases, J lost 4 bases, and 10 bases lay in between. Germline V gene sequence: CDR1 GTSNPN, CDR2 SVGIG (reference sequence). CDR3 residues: CAWSQSLGNTIYF. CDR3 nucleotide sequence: TGTGCCTGGAGCCAGTCCCTCGGAAACACCATATATTTT.

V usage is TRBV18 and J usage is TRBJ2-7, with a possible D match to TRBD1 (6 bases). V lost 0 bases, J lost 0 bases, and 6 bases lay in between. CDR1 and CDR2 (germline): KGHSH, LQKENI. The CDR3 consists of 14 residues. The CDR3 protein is CASSPPGHSYEQYF. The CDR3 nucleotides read TGTGCCAGCTCACCACCGGGACACTCCTACGAGCAGTACTTC.

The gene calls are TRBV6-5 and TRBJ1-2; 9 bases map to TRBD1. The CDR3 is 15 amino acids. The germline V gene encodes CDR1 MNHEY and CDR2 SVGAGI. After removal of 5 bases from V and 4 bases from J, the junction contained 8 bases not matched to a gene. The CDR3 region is CASSTLTGGGYGYTF. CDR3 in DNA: TGTGCCAGCAGTACATTAACAGGGGGCGGCTATGGCTACACCTTC.